This entry is about one T cell receptor (beta chain). PCR amplification relied on 60 Vbeta primers (plus 13 Jbeta primers). The repertoire was sequenced with immunoSEQ multiplex PCR; TCRdb's copy has only in-frame clones and lacks some. This table holds 110,000 or so clones, 65% to 85% found once. These data come from a study of cytomegalovirus exposure and HLA in healthy donors. The germline CDR1 and CDR2 sequences are LNHDA and SQIVND (reference sequence). This CDR3 has 13 residues. V gave up 5 bases and J gave up 7 bases; unmatched junction bases: 2. This sequence joins TRBV19 and TRBJ2-1, with 10 bases lining up with TRBD1. The receptor was derived from a male donor in good health and CMV-seronegative. Sequenced material: PBMCs. DNA for the CDR3: TGTGCCAGTAGTGTGGGACAGGGGAATGAGCAGTTCTTC. Its translation: CASSVGQGNEQFF. The full variable domain, its missing parts supplied by reference TRBV19 and TRBJ2-1, is DGGITQSPKYLFRKEGQNVTLSCEQNLNHDAMYWYRQDPGQGLRLIYYSQIVNDFQKGDIAEGYSVSREKKESFPLTVTSAQKNPTAFYLCASSVGQGNEQFFGPGTRLTVL.